One sample yielded the 19 T cell receptor beta chains listed below, sequenced in a study of blood T cell repertoires in COVID-19. Clones were read by immunoSEQ multiplex PCR, and TCRdb kept only the in-frame ones, dropping some. Of 100,000 to 150,000 clones listed, less than 90% are singletons. Sample: peripheral blood. The source is a woman aged 80 or older with acute or convalescent COVID-19.

The rearrangement uses TRBV5-1 and TRBJ2-1; 8 positions match TRBD2. The CDR3 consists of 16 residues. Germline V gene sequence: CDR1 SGHRS, CDR2 YFSETQ. V was clipped by 0 bases and J by 4 bases; unmatched bases: 6. The CDR3 nucleotides are TGCGCCAGCAGCTTGGAGCCGGGGGGGCTTTACAATGAGCAGTTCTTC. Amino acid sequence: CASSLEPGGLYNEQFF.

The chain joins TRBV9 to TRBJ2-2; the D gene is possibly TRBD1 (5 bases). Germline-derived CDR1 and CDR2 are SGDLS and YYNGEE. CDR3 size: 16 residues. Trimming removed 4 bases at V and 7 bases at J, with 20 bases between. The CDR3 nucleotides read TGTGCCAGCAGCTCACCTAGGGGCGGTATCGGCGGGGAGCTGTTTTTT. Translation: CASSSPRGGIGGELFF.

The chain combines TRBV5-5 with TRBJ1-2; maybe TRBD1 (5 bases). Germline lookup yields CDR1 SGHKS and CDR2 YYEKEE (reference sequence). The CDR3 is made up of 14 amino acids. With 3 bases removed from V and 8 bases from J, the gap between germline ends came to 17 bases. CDR3 DNA sequence: TGTGCCAGCAGCTATGGGGCGGCGGCTAAAGGCTACACCTTC. This encodes CASSYGAAAKGYTF.

The rearrangement uses TRBV18 and TRBJ2-2; D is perhaps TRBD1 (6 bases). The CDR3 is made up of 14 amino acids. Trimming shortened V by 3 bases and J by 5 bases, and 10 bases separated the two germline ends. The germline CDR1 and CDR2 sequences are KGHSH and LQKENI. As DNA, the CDR3 is TGTGCCAGCTCACCCGGGACACTGACCGGGGAGCTGTTTTTT. It specifies CASSPGTLTGELFF.

CDR3 in DNA: TGTGCCAGCAGCTCACCCGGGACAACGGTCTATGGCTACACCTTC. Residues: CASSSPGTTVYGYTF. The rearrangement links TRBV28 to TRBJ1-2; D perhaps matches TRBD1 (6 bases). This CDR3 region has 15 residues. Between the trimmed V and J ends, which lost 6 bases and 4 bases, there was a span of 18 bases. Per germline, CDR1 MDHEN and CDR2 SYDVKM.

This clone has only a few counts. The V call is TRBV19, the J call TRBJ1-3; D not resolved. Trimming shortened V by 8 bases and J by 0 bases, and 11 bases separated the two germline ends. Germline lookup yields CDR1 LNHDA and CDR2 SQIVND (reference sequence). The CDR3 consists of 14 residues. The CDR3 is CASRTGGSGNTIYF. The CDR3 region has the DNA TGTGCCAGTCGGACCGGAGGCTCTGGAAACACCATATATTTT.

The chain employs TRBV19 and TRBJ1-5; no clear D gene. CDR1 and CDR2 (germline): LNHDA, SQIVND (reference sequence). The CDR3 loop spans 13 amino acids. Deletions cut 3 bases from V and 7 bases from J, with 10 bases between. The CDR3 region is CASSINPLQPQHF. The CDR3, as DNA: TGTGCCAGTAGTATCAACCCCCTACAGCCCCAGCATTTT.

The chain joins TRBV5-1 to TRBJ2-5; a possible D gene is TRBD1 (5 bases). Trimming took 4 bases from V and 2 from J, leaving 18 bases between them. The germline V gene encodes CDR1 SGHRS and CDR2 YFSETQ. The CDR3 runs 16 residues. The CDR3 loop reads CASSVGIGAAQETQYF. DNA for the CDR3: TGCGCCAGCAGCGTTGGAATAGGGGCTGCACAAGAGACCCAGTACTTC.

The chain links TRBV19 to TRBJ1-2, with 7 bases matching TRBD1. The CDR3 has 15 amino acids. Germline V CDR1 and CDR2: LNHDA, SQIVND (reference sequence). V shed 3 bases, J shed 5 bases, and the junction held 9 bases outside the gene matches. The CDR3 DNA follows: TGTGCCAGTAGTATCAGGGGGACGGGAATTTATGGCTACACCTTC. It codes for CASSIRGTGIYGYTF.

The rearrangement links TRBV3-1 (or the pseudogene TRBV3-2) to TRBJ2-1; 9 bases are shared with TRBD1. V lost 1 base, J lost 6 bases, and 10 bases stayed unmatched. CDR1 and CDR2 from the germline V gene are LGHDT and YNNKEL (reference sequence). This CDR3 is built from 17 residues. The DNA for the CDR3 is TGTGCCAGCAGCCAAGGGACGGGACAGGGCTCGGGCAATGAGCAGTTCTTC. Translation gives CASSQGTGQGSGNEQFF.

The chain is built from TRBV3-1 (or the pseudogene TRBV3-2) and TRBJ2-5; TRBD2 matches 7 bases. V gave up 4 bases and J gave up 4 bases; unmatched junction bases: 6. Germline CDR1 LGHDT, CDR2 YNNKEL (reference sequence). The CDR3 sequence is 14 residues long. CDR3 coding DNA: TGTGCCAGCAGCCTCTCAGGCGGGGGAGAGACCCAGTACTTC. This sequence encodes CASSLSGGGETQYF.

The chain has TRBV29-1 and TRBJ1-2, with 7 positions matching TRBD1. This CDR3 contains 13 residues. Unmatched junction bases numbered 6, after V lost 1 base and J lost 7 bases. Per germline, CDR1 SQVTM and CDR2 ANQGSEA. CDR3 DNA sequence: TGCAGCGTTGAAGGACAGGGAATGCTTGGCTACACCTTC. It codes for CSVEGQGMLGYTF.

The gene calls are TRBV7-2 and TRBJ1-3; D may be TRBD1 (5 bases). Trimming cost V 1 base and J 0 bases, with 16 bases left between them. CDR3 size: 18 residues. The germline V gene has CDR1 SGHTA and CDR2 FQGNSA. CDR3 residues: CASSLGIMTDRSGNTIYF. Here the CDR3 DNA reads TGTGCCAGCAGCTTAGGGATCATGACAGACCGCTCTGGAAACACCATATATTTT.

In DNA form, the CDR3 reads TGTGCCATCAGTGAGTCGAGGCGGCAAAACACTGAAGCTTTCTTT. The encoded protein is CAISESRRQNTEAFF. The genes are TRBV10-3 and TRBJ1-1; unclear D gene. The CDR3 length is 15 residues. Trimming cost V 0 bases and J 2 bases, with 10 bases left between them. Germline V gives CDR1 ENHRY, CDR2 SYGVKD.

The chain carries TRBV5-1 and TRBJ1-1, with D uncertain. This CDR3 has 13 amino acids. Germline CDR1 and CDR2: SGHRS and YFSETQ. Trimming removed 2 bases at V and 2 bases at J, with 7 bases between. The CDR3 is CASSFDTNTEAFF. The DNA for the CDR3 is TGCGCCAGCAGCTTCGACACCAACACTGAAGCTTTCTTT.

The chain joins TRBV6-6 to TRBJ1-3; D might be TRBD1 (5 bases). Germline V gene data show CDR1 as MNHNY and CDR2 as SVGAGI (reference sequence). The CDR3 spans 15 residues. With 6 bases removed from V and 6 bases from J, the gap between germline ends came to 18 bases. CDR3 in DNA: TGTGCCAGCAGCGAACGACAGCACCAGATAAACACCATATATTTT. Translating gives CASSERQHQINTIYF.

This clone has more than one count but fewer than ten. The CDR3 DNA reads TGTGCCAGCCGGGACACAGAAGGCTCACCCCTCCACTTT. It translates to CASRDTEGSPLHF. This chain uses TRBV7-6 with TRBJ1-6; a possible D gene is TRBD1 (6 bases). The CDR3 consists of 13 residues. Trimming left V 8 bases short and J 10 bases short, with 15 bases between. Germline CDR1 SGHVS, CDR2 FNYEAQ.

V and J are TRBV5-1 and TRBJ1-2; no clear D. V dropped 4 bases and J dropped 2 bases, with 21 bases sitting between them. The length of the CDR3 is 17 residues. CDR1 and CDR2 (germline): SGHRS, YFSETQ. CDR3 protein: CASSAWSGGSINYGYTF. DNA for the CDR3: TGCGCCAGCAGCGCGTGGTCGGGAGGGTCGATAAACTATGGCTACACCTTC.

The J gene is TRBJ1-4, the V gene TRBV2, with D unclear. The CDR3 has 14 amino acids. V shed 4 bases and J shed 0 bases, with 6 bases lying between them. Germline assignment: CDR1 SNHLY and CDR2 FYNNEI. In DNA form, the CDR3 reads TGTGCCAGCAGTGGGCCACCAACTAATGAAAAACTGTTTTTT. It translates to CASSGPPTNEKLFF. Complete variable domain (other parts from reference TRBV2 and TRBJ1-4): EPEVTQTPSHQVTQMGQEVILRCVPISNHLYFYWYRQILGQKVEFLVSFYNNEISEKSEIFDDQFSVERPDGSNFTLKIRSTKLEDSAMYFCASSGPPTNEKLFFGSGTQLSVL.